This TCR beta chain was sequenced for a study of CD4 T cells in relation to SARS-CoV-2 and coronaviruses. Study summary: ViraFEST: roughly 10-day antigen culture of PBMCs, then TCR beta CDR3 sequencing.

Libraries were prepared by immunoSEQ multiplex PCR; TCRdb keeps only in-frame clonotypes and omits some of them. The sample has roughly 15,000 clones; roughly 87% are singletons. There are a few counts of this clone. Its antigen remains unknown. CD4+ T cells from unexposed donors were obtained before the COVID-19 pandemic (2011-2018). Isolation of CD4+ T cells took place after approximately 11 days in culture. Testing used SARS-CoV-2 S/N and four cold-coronavirus spikes on unexposed-donor CD4+ T cells, cells permitting. This clonotype originated in a human donor in good health. The sample was CD4+ T cells from PBMCs, cultured in vitro.

This CDR3 reads CASSPDLYTGELFF. The CDR3 bases are TGTGCCAGCAGCCCGGACCTATACACCGGGGAGCTGTTTTTT. This chain uses TRBV7-9 with TRBJ2-2; D call uncertain. This CDR3 has 14 amino acids. Germline CDR1 and CDR2: SEHNR and FQNEAQ (reference sequence). Trimming left V 5 bases short and J 3 bases short, with 10 bases between.